This T cell receptor (beta chain) was sequenced during a study of cytomegalovirus exposure and HLA in healthy donors. Study as a whole: Across around 400 genotyped donors, 65% to 90% landed in the Caucasian-associated ancestry cluster.

The CDR3 is 17 residues long. Germline loops: CDR1 SGHVS, CDR2 FQNEAQ. The V gene lost 5 bases and the J gene lost 0 bases, with 14 bases spanning the gap. PCR involved 60 Vbeta and 13 Jbeta primers. The method was immunoSEQ multiplex PCR; TCRdb's version includes in-frame clones alone and lacks a portion of them. In the table there are roughly 120,000 clones, less than 90% of which are singletons. This clonotype was obtained from a middle-aged man in good health and CMV-seronegative. Sequenced: PBMCs. V gene TRBV7-8 combines with J gene TRBJ1-6; D is uncertain. Written as DNA, the CDR3 is TGTGCCAGCAGCCCGATCAGGTTCCGCTCCTATAATTCACCCCTCCACTTT. Encoded protein: CASSPIRFRSYNSPLHF.